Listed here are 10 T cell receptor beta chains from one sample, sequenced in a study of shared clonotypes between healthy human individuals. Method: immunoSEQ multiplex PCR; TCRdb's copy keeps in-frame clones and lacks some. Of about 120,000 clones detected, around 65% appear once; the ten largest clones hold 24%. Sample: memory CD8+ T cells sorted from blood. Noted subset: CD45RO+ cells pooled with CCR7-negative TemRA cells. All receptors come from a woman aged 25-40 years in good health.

The CDR3: CASSLGRAQPQHF. The CDR3 DNA follows: TGTGCCAGCAGTTTAGGGAGGGCCCAGCCCCAGCATTTT. The chain recombines TRBV27 with TRBJ1-5; D gene unclear. V was shortened by 2 bases and J by 7 bases, with 9 bases between the two germline ends. In germline, CDR1 is MNHEY, CDR2 SMNVEV (reference sequence). This CDR3 has 13 residues.

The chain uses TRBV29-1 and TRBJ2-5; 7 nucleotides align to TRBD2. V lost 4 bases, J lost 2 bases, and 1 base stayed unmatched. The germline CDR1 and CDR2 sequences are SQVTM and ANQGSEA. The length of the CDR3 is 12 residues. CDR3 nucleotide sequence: TGCAGCGTTGGGGGAGGGCAAGAGACCCAGTACTTC. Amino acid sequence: CSVGGGQETQYF. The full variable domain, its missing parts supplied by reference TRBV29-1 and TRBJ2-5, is SAVISQKPSRDICQRGTSLTIQCQVDSQVTMMFWYRQQPGQSLTLIATANQGSEATYESGFVIDKFPISRPNLTFSTLTVSNMSPEDSSIYLCSVGGGQETQYFGPGTRLLVL.

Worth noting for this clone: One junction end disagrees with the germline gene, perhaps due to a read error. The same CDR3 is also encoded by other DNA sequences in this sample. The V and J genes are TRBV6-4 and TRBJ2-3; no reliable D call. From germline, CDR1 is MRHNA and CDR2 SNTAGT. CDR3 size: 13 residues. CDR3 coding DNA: TGTGCCAGCAGCGACTCTGAAACAGATACGCAGTATTTT. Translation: CASSDSETDTQYF.

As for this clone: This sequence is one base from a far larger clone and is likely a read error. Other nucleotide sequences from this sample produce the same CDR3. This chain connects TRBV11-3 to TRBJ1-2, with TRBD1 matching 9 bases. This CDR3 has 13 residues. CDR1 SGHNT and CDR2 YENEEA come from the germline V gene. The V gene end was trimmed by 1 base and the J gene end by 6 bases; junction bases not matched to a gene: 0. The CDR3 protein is CASSLGTGDGYTF. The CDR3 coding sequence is TGTGCCAGCAGCTTAGGGACAGGGGATGGCTACACCTTC.

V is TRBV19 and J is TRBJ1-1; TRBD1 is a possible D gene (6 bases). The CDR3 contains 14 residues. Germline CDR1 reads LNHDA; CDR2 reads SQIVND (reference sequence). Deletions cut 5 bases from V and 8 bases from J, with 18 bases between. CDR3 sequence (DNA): TGTGCCAGTAGTCTTCACCTACAGGGTGACGAAGCTTTCTTT. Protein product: CASSLHLQGDEAFF.

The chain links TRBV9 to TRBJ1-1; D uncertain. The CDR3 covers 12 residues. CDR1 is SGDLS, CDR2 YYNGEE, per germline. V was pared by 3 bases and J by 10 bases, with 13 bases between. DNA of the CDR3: TGTGCCAGCAGCGAAGACGAAACTCGAGCTTTCTTT. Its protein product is CASSEDETRAFF.

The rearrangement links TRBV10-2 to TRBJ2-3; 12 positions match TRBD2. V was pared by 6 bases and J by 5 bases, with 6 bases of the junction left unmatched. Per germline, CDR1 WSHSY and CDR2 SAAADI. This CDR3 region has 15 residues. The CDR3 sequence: CASRFLAGGKDTQYF. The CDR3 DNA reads TGCGCCAGCAGATTCCTAGCGGGAGGGAAAGATACGCAGTATTTT.

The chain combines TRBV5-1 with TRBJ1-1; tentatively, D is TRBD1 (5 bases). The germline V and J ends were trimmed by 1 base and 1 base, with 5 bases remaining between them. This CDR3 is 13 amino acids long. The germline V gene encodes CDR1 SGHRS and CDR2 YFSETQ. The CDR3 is CASSLTGNTEAFF. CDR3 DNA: TGCGCCAGCAGCTTGACAGGGAACACTGAAGCTTTCTTT.

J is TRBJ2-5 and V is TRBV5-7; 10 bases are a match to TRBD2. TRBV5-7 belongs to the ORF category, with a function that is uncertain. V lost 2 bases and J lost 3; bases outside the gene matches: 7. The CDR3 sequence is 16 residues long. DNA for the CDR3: TGTGCCAGCAGCTTTAGTCTAGCGGGAGTCGAAGAGACCCAGTACTTC. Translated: CASSFSLAGVEETQYF.

CDR3 sequence (DNA): TGTGCCAGTAGTATCCTTTCACAGGGGCCCCAGCATTTT. The encoded protein is CASSILSQGPQHF. The chain carries TRBV19 and TRBJ1-5, with D perhaps matching TRBD1 (6 bases). Between the trimmed V and J ends, which lost 3 bases and 9 bases, there was a span of 12 bases. CDR1 and CDR2 (germline): LNHDA, SQIVND (reference sequence). This CDR3 region has 13 residues. Full variable domain (outside the CDR3, taken from reference TRBV19 and TRBJ1-5): DGGITQSPKYLFRKEGQNVTLSCEQNLNHDAMYWYRQDPGQGLRLIYYSQIVNDFQKGDIAEGYSVSREKKESFPLTVTSAQKNPTAFYLCASSILSQGPQHFGDGTRLSIL.